Shown below are 21 T cell receptor beta chains from a single sample sequenced in a study of control samples from healthy donors and cancer patients. TCRdb's table, derived via immunoSEQ multiplex PCR, lists solely in-frame clones and lacks some. The repertoire includes more than 50,000 clones, 65% to 90% of them detected once, and 4.5% to 6.5% sits in the top ten. What was sequenced was blood. These receptors all come from a man aged 40-50 years in good health.

The chain carries TRBV5-5 and TRBJ1-4; tentatively, D is TRBD1 (6 bases). In germline, CDR1 is SGHKS, CDR2 YYEKEE (reference sequence). The CDR3 is 18 amino acids. V lost 0 bases, J lost 8 bases, and 23 bases lay in between. The CDR3 region is CASSLERVRGTFGEKLFF. In nucleotides, the CDR3 is TGTGCCAGCAGCTTGGAGAGGGTCAGGGGCACTTTCGGCGAAAAACTGTTTTTT.

The CDR3 coding sequence is TGTGCCAGCAGCCTCAGCGGGGTGTCGTGGAATGAGCAGTTCTTC. It yields the protein CASSLSGVSWNEQFF. The chain employs TRBV7-2 and TRBJ2-1; 7 nucleotides agree with TRBD2. CDR1 and CDR2 from the germline V gene are SGHTA and FQGNSA. The CDR3 is 15 residues long. V gave up 5 bases and J gave up 7 bases; unmatched junction bases: 11.

The V call is TRBV4-2, the J call TRBJ2-1; 10 bases are a match to TRBD2. Losses at the gene ends were 4 bases for V and 7 bases for J; bases not matched to a gene: 10. The germline V gene has CDR1 LGHNA and CDR2 YNFKEQ. There are 16 residues in the CDR3. This CDR3 is CASSLQREGPENEQFF. In nucleotides, the CDR3 is TGTGCCAGCAGCCTCCAGCGGGAGGGCCCGGAGAATGAGCAGTTCTTC.

This clone was observed a single time. This chain links TRBV13 with TRBJ2-7; D unclear. Germline CDR1 reads PRHDT; CDR2 reads FYEKMQ (reference sequence). V was clipped by 5 bases and J by 1 base, with 15 bases between them. The CDR3 has 15 residues. The CDR3 loop is CASSRPGSKSYEQYF. The CDR3 region has the DNA TGTGCCAGCAGCCGCCCGGGTTCTAAATCCTACGAGCAGTACTTC.

The chain carries TRBV19 and TRBJ1-5; no clear D. Trimming took off 3 bases at V and 6 bases at J, with 6 bases between the two ends. There are 12 residues in the CDR3. Germline V gene lookup returns CDR1 LNHDA and CDR2 SQIVND (reference sequence). CDR3 loop: CASSIFPQPQHF. CDR3 in DNA: TGTGCCAGTAGTATTTTTCCTCAGCCCCAGCATTTT.

This rearrangement joins TRBV7-9 to TRBJ1-1, with 7 nucleotides matching TRBD1. V trimming: 4 bases; J trimming: 9 bases; junction bases outside the gene matches: 17. The CDR3 length is 16 residues. Germline assignment: CDR1 SEHNR and CDR2 FQNEAQ (reference sequence). CDR3 DNA: TGTGCCAGCAGCTCATCCATGGCGCAGGGGGTATCGAAAGCTTTCTTT. Translated: CASSSSMAQGVSKAFF.

V gene TRBV2 combines with J gene TRBJ1-5, with D possibly matching TRBD1 (6 bases). The germline V gene has CDR1 SNHLY and CDR2 FYNNEI. V gave up 7 bases and J gave up 5 bases, with 15 bases separating them. This CDR3 is 14 amino acids long. CDR3 DNA sequence: TGTGCCAGCAAGAAGGTCTCAGGGGATCAGCCCCAGCATTTT. Translated, it gives CASKKVSGDQPQHF.

This clone occurred a few times. This chain links TRBV28 with TRBJ1-5; no clear D gene. Looked up from germline, CDR1 is MDHEN and CDR2 is SYDVKM. Trimming took 3 bases from V and 6 from J, leaving 9 bases between them. CDR3 length: 13 residues. The CDR3 sequence: CASSFTLGQPQHF. For the CDR3, the DNA is TGTGCCAGCAGTTTTACACTAGGTCAGCCCCAGCATTTT.

The chain links TRBV5-8 to TRBJ2-7, with a tentative D call TRBD2 (6 bases). Germline V gives CDR1 SGHTS, CDR2 YDEGEE. CDR3 length: 15 amino acids. Trimming shortened V by 1 base and J by 6 bases, and 17 bases separated the two germline ends. CDR3 amino acids: CASSLSLGLISEQYF. The CDR3 nucleotides are TGTGCCAGCAGCTTGAGTCTGGGACTGATCAGCGAGCAGTACTTC.

The CDR3 sequence: CASSLSTSDGYTF. The CDR3 bases are TGTGCCAGCAGTTTAAGTACATCGGATGGCTACACCTTC. The J gene is TRBJ1-2, the V gene TRBV12-3 or TRBV12-4; D unclear. Deletions cut 2 bases from V and 6 bases from J, with 10 bases between. This CDR3 region has 13 residues.

The DNA of the CDR3 is TGTGCCAGCAGCGGCGGTTATCGGGAGACCCAGTACTTC. It translates to CASSGGYRETQYF. The J gene is TRBJ2-5, the V gene TRBV7-8; D ambiguous. This CDR3 is 13 amino acids long. CDR1 SGHVS and CDR2 FQNEAQ come from the germline V gene. Trimming stripped 5 bases from V and 5 bases from J, with 12 bases between.

The rearrangement links TRBV12-3 or TRBV12-4 to TRBJ1-1; possibly TRBD1 for D (5 bases). V lost 6 bases to trimming and J lost 4 bases, with 12 bases between them. The CDR3 contains 13 residues. In DNA form, the CDR3 reads TGTGCCAGCAGCCTGACAGCAGTCACTGAAGCTTTCTTT. This encodes CASSLTAVTEAFF.

The chain carries TRBV5-4 and TRBJ2-5, with D unclear. Germline values: CDR1 SGHNT, CDR2 YYREEE (reference sequence). The ends were cut back, 5 bases at V and 0 bases at J, with 11 bases in the middle. The CDR3 contains 14 residues. The CDR3: CASRSGQHQETQYF. The CDR3, as DNA: TGTGCCAGCAGATCCGGCCAGCACCAAGAGACCCAGTACTTC.

The J gene is TRBJ1-5, the V gene TRBV7-2; D might be TRBD1 (5 bases). This CDR3 is built from 15 residues. Between the trimmed V and J ends, which lost 6 bases and 1 base, there was a span of 13 bases. CDR1 is SGHTA and CDR2 is FQGNSA in the germline V gene. The CDR3 DNA reads TGTGCCAGCAGACGAAACCGGGACAGCAATCAGCCCCAGCATTTT. It yields the protein CASRRNRDSNQPQHF.

The chain joins TRBV19 to TRBJ2-4; D is possibly TRBD2 (6 bases). Germline V gene data show CDR1 as LNHDA and CDR2 as SQIVND (reference sequence). The CDR3 covers 14 residues. The V and J ends lost 5 bases and 8 bases respectively, with 16 bases between them. CDR3 amino acids: CASSLRDGGDIQYF. The CDR3 coding sequence is TGTGCCAGTAGTCTCCGGGACGGGGGTGACATTCAGTACTTC.

The chain carries TRBV6-5 and TRBJ2-7, with 8 positions matching TRBD1. CDR3 length: 14 residues. Losses at the gene ends were 6 bases for V and 4 bases for J; bases not matched to a gene: 8. Germline lookup yields CDR1 MNHEY and CDR2 SVGAGI. The CDR3 sequence: CASRADRGPYEQYF. The CDR3 DNA follows: TGTGCCAGCAGGGCCGACAGGGGCCCTTACGAGCAGTACTTC.

The J gene is TRBJ2-7, the V gene TRBV5-1; tentative D call: TRBD2 (5 bases). The CDR3 is made up of 14 amino acids. V was cut by 0 bases and J by 4 bases, with 11 bases left in between. Germline CDR1 and CDR2: SGHRS and YFSETQ. CDR3 in amino acids: CASSLVPGSYEQYF. Here the CDR3 DNA reads TGCGCCAGCAGCTTGGTTCCGGGGTCGTACGAGCAGTACTTC.

This clone was recorded once. The chain links TRBV28 to TRBJ2-2, with D possibly being TRBD1 (5 bases). The CDR3 contains 18 residues. V gave up 4 bases and J gave up 1 base, with 19 bases separating them. Germline V gives CDR1 MDHEN, CDR2 SYDVKM. CDR3 in DNA: TGTGCCAGCAGTTGGGGCCTGAAGAACCGGTGGAACACCGGGGAGCTGTTTTTT. Encoded protein: CASSWGLKNRWNTGELFF.

This chain connects TRBV5-1 to TRBJ2-5, with TRBD2 identical over 14 bases. With 4 bases clipped from V and 2 bases from J, the junction kept 4 bases outside the gene matches. The germline V gene has CDR1 SGHRS and CDR2 YFSETQ. This CDR3 comprises 16 residues. CDR3 amino acids: CASSPGLAGGQETQYF. CDR3 bases: TGCGCCAGCAGCCCAGGACTAGCGGGGGGACAAGAGACCCAGTACTTC.

The rearrangement links TRBV10-3 to TRBJ1-2; D is possibly TRBD1 (5 bases). V was shortened by 8 bases and J by 6 bases, with 16 bases between the two germline ends. In germline, CDR1 is ENHRY, CDR2 SYGVKD. The CDR3 is 13 amino acids. The DNA for the CDR3 is TGTGCCATCGCCTCCGGAAGGGGCAATGGCTACACCTTC. Translated, it gives CAIASGRGNGYTF.

V and J are TRBV6-5 and TRBJ2-2, with 8 bases that match TRBD1. This CDR3 contains 15 residues. Looked up from germline, CDR1 is MNHEY and CDR2 is SVGAGI. Trimming at V came to 6 bases and at J to 0 bases, leaving 3 bases not matched to a gene. For the CDR3, the DNA is TGTGCCAGCAGGGAGACAGGGGCGAACACCGGGGAGCTGTTTTTT. It encodes CASRETGANTGELFF.